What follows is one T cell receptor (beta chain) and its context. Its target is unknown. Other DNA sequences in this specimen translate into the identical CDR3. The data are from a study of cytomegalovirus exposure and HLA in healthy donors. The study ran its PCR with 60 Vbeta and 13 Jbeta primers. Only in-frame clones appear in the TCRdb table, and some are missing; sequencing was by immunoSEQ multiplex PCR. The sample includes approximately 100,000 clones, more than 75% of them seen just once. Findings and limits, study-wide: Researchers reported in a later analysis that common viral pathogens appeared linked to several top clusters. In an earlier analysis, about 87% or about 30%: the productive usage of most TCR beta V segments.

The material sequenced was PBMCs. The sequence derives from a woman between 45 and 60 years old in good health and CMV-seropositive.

CDR3 residues: CASSPQQGLNTEAFF. The CDR3 DNA sequence: TGTGCCAGCTCACCCCAACAGGGGTTGAACACTGAAGCTTTCTTT. The chain uses TRBV18 and TRBJ1-1, with 7 bases matching TRBD1. V dropped 3 bases and J dropped 0; count of bases not matched to a gene: 4. CDR1 is KGHSH and CDR2 is LQKENI in the germline V gene. The CDR3 sequence is 15 residues long.